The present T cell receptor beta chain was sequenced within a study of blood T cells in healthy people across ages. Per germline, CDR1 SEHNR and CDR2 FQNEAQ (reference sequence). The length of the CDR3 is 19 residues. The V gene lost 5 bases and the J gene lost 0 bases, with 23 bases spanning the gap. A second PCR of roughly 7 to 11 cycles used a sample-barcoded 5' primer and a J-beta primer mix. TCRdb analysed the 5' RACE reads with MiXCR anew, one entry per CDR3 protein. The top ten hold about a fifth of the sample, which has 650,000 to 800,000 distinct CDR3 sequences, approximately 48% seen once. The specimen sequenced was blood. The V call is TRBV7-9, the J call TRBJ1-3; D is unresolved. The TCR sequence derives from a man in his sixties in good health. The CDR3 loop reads CASSPYGPLTAISGNTIYF. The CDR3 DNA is TGTGCCAGCAGCCCTTACGGGCCTCTTACAGCGATCTCTGGAAACACCATATATTTT.